Listed below are T cell receptor beta chains from one sample, sequenced in a study of PD-1 blockade in classical Hodgkin lymphoma. The data were produced by immunoSEQ multiplex PCR, yet TCRdb's version contains in-frame clones alone and is incomplete. In the table there are fewer than 30,000 clones, over 60% of which are singletons. The source was peripheral blood mononuclear cells (PBMCs), collected before the fourth cycle of nivolumab. The receptors derive from a human donor with classical Hodgkin lymphoma. Both conserved end residues are part of each CDR3. D genes are given only for firm matches. Size is stated for part of the rows, as once, few or many counts, or as a class when the clone is expanded.

J | V | size | D | DNA | CDR3
TRBJ2-5 | TRBV19 | . | TRBD1 | TGTGCCAGTAGGGCGACAGGGATGGGAGAGACCCAGTACTTC | CASRATGMGETQYF
TRBJ1-4 | TRBV6-6 | . | . | TGTGCCAGCAGTTACGCTAACACGGGGTCTGAAAAACTGTTTTTT | CASSYANTGSEKLFF
TRBJ1-1 | TRBV5-8 | once | . | TGTGCCAGCAGCTTGCAGGCTCCTCAAGCTTTCTTT | CASSLQAPQAFF
TRBJ1-1 | TRBV2 | . | . | TGTGCCAGCAGTATTGACGTGAACACTGAAGCTTTCTTT | CASSIDVNTEAFF
TRBJ1-5 | TRBV4-1 | few | . | TGCGCCAGCAGCCCTCGGGCTGTTAGCAATCAGCCCCAGCATTTT | CASSPRAVSNQPQHF
TRBJ2-3 | TRBV4-2 | . | . | TGTGCCAGCAGCCTTATGGACAGTCCAGATACGCAGTATTTT | CASSLMDSPDTQYF
TRBJ2-7 | TRBV6-7 | few | . | TGTGCCAGCAGTCCACTATCGTCGGGGGCTCTCTCCTACGAGCAGTACTTC | CASSPLSSGALSYEQYF
TRBJ1-2 | TRBV19 | . | . | TGTGCCAGTATCCCACCCGCGTCCCCCAATGGCTACACCTTC | CASIPPASPNGYTF
TRBJ1-1 | TRBV5-1 | . | . | TGCGCCAGCAGCTTTGGATCGGGAACCCCCAACACTGAAGCTTTCTTT | CASSFGSGTPNTEAFF
TRBJ1-2 | TRBV27 | . | . | TGTGCCAGCAAGGACAGAGACTATGGCTACACCTTC | CASKDRDYGYTF
TRBJ1-2 | TRBV7-9 | few | . | TGTGCCAGCAGCTCGCATCGGGCACCCGATGGCTACACCTTC | CASSSHRAPDGYTF
TRBJ2-5 | TRBV13 | . | . | TGTGCCAGCAGCTCCAAGTCCCCCCTCCAAGAGACCCAGTACTTC | CASSSKSPLQETQYF
TRBJ1-3 | TRBV18 | . | TRBD1 | TGTGCCAGCTCACCCCTGAGAGTGGGACAGGGTATCTCTGGAAACACCATATATTTT | CASSPLRVGQGISGNTIYF
TRBJ1-2 | TRBV5-8 | . | TRBD1 | TGTGCCAGCAGCTTGGCCCTTACCGCGGGACAGCGATATAACTATGACTACACCTTC | CASSLALTAGQRYNYDYTF
TRBJ2-1 | TRBV11-3 | few | TRBD2 | TGTGCCAGCAGCTTGAGAACTAGCGACTACAATGAGCAGTTCTTC | CASSLRTSDYNEQFF
TRBJ1-3 | TRBV18 | . | . | TGTGCCAGCTCACCGGGACTGTCCGGAAACACCATATATTTT | CASSPGLSGNTIYF
TRBJ2-2 | TRBV28 | few | TRBD1 | TGTGCCAGCAGGGGGACAGGGGGGAACACCGGGGAGCTGTTTTTT | CASRGTGGNTGELFF
TRBJ2-2 | TRBV29-1 | . | . | TGCAGCGTTGGGAGGGGCCGAACCGGGGAGCTGTTTTTT | CSVGRGRTGELFF
TRBJ1-5 | TRBV4-3 | . | TRBD1 | TGCGCCAGCAGCCAAGACCAGGGGGTCGGACAGCCCCAGCATTTT | CASSQDQGVGQPQHF
TRBJ2-7 | TRBV2 | . | TRBD2 | TGTGCCAGCAGTGAATCTAGCGGGAGGTCCTACGAGCAGTACTTC | CASSESSGRSYEQYF
TRBJ1-4 | TRBV7-9 | . | . | TGTGCCAGCAGCTTAGGGGGCGGTAATGAAAAACTGTTTTTT | CASSLGGGNEKLFF
TRBJ2-3 | TRBV9 | . | . | TGTGGACGGGTCGCTAGCACAGATACGCAGTATTTT | CGRVASTDTQYF
TRBJ2-2 | TRBV10-1 | . | . | TGCGCCAGCAGTAGACACAGGGTGAACACCGGGGAGCTGTTTTTT | CASSRHRVNTGELFF
TRBJ2-2 | TRBV2 | . | TRBD2 | TGTGCCAGCAGTGAAGGTCTAGCGGGGGGGCCGTCCGGGGAGCTGTTTTTT | CASSEGLAGGPSGELFF
TRBJ2-3 | TRBV11-2 | . | . | TGTGCCAGCAGCCCTCGTTGGGGAGATACGCAGTATTTT | CASSPRWGDTQYF
TRBJ2-2 | TRBV21-1 | . | . | TGTGCCAGCAGCAAAGGATGTTATAACACCGGGGAGCTGTTTTTT | CASSKGCYNTGELFF
TRBJ2-5 | TRBV5-1 | . | . | TGCGCCAGCAGCTCCGGACAGTGGGTTGAGACCCAGTACTTC | CASSSGQWVETQYF
TRBJ1-5 | TRBV5-6 | . | . | TGTGCCAGCAGCTTGGTCAGAGATAGCAATCAGCCCCAGCATTTT | CASSLVRDSNQPQHF
TRBJ2-1 | TRBV10-3 | . | TRBD2 | TGTGCCATCAGTGAGAGGGGACTAGCGGGGGGTCCCCGGGGTAATGAGCAGTTCTTC | CAISERGLAGGPRGNEQFF
TRBJ2-3 | TRBV19 | . | . | TGTGCCAGTACCGTTTGGGGCACAGATACGCAGTATTTT | CASTVWGTDTQYF
TRBJ1-3 | TRBV6-6 | . | TRBD1 | TGTGCCAGCAGTTACCAGGGGGGCTCTGGAAACACCATATATTTT | CASSYQGGSGNTIYF